This TCR beta chain came from a study of shared clonotypes between healthy human individuals. General study points: Richness estimates generally favored naive over memory subsets. Generation probabilities were higher for clonotypes shared across all four sorted-subset donors than for unshared ones.

V lost 5 bases and J 5 bases, leaving 13 bases between the germline ends. This CDR3 has 14 amino acids. Germline CDR1 reads MNHEY; CDR2 reads SMNVEV (reference sequence). With regard to this clone: Its antigen is unknown.

Clones were sequenced by immunoSEQ multiplex PCR, and TCRdb holds only the in-frame ones, with some missing. The data show over a million clones, with about 98.5% seen just once and around 0.38% held by the top ten. The chain joins TRBV27 to TRBJ1-5; D ambiguous. The receptor comes from a man aged 25-45 years in good health. The source material was naive CD4+ T cells sorted from blood. Subset here: CD45RA+ positively selected. The chain's CDR3 is CASSASGYDQPQHF. DNA for the CDR3: TGTGCCAGCAGTGCCTCGGGATACGATCAGCCCCAGCATTTT.